The next 15 T cell receptor beta chains were all read from a single sample in a study of sequential checkpoint blockade in melanoma. TCRdb keeps only in-frame clones here, not all; method: immunoSEQ multiplex PCR. The repertoire has about 11,000 clones, roughly 60% of them found once; the top ten carry 15% to 20%. Sample treatment: randomized to nivolumab then ipilimumab (arm A) or the reverse (arm B). Sequenced here: CD8+ T cells sorted from blood (inferred from file names), sampled from a patient given nivolumab and ipilimumab in sequence. Receptors originate from a human donor with melanoma.

This clone was counted between two and nine times. V usage is TRBV7-9 and J usage is TRBJ2-1; TRBD2 aligns across 10 bases. There are 17 residues in the CDR3. With 5 bases clipped from V and 5 bases from J, the junction kept 12 bases outside the gene matches. The germline gives CDR1 SEHNR, CDR2 FQNEAQ (reference sequence). The CDR3 spells CASSPDSGRPLHNEQFF. CDR3 DNA: TGTGCCAGCAGCCCGGATAGCGGGAGGCCCCTTCACAATGAGCAGTTCTTC.

The rearrangement joins TRBV27 to TRBJ2-2; TRBD2 might be the D (6 bases). Trimming took off 5 bases at V and 2 bases at J, with 9 bases between the two ends. The CDR3 contains 14 residues. CDR1 is MNHEY, CDR2 SMNVEV, per germline (reference sequence). The CDR3 nucleotides are TGTGCCAGCAGTCGACTAGTTAACACCGGGGAGCTGTTTTTT. As protein: CASSRLVNTGELFF.

V is TRBV9 and J is TRBJ2-7; the match to TRBD2 covers 9 bases. Unmatched junction bases numbered 13, after V lost 7 bases and J lost 5 bases. The germline V gene encodes CDR1 SGDLS and CDR2 YYNGEE. The CDR3 covers 15 residues. The CDR3 reads CASSLFSGRHDEQYF. In DNA form, the CDR3 reads TGTGCCAGCTCCTTGTTTAGCGGGAGACACGACGAGCAGTACTTC.

The J gene is TRBJ1-4, the V gene TRBV6-5; D perhaps matches TRBD1 (5 bases). Germline V gene data show CDR1 as MNHEY and CDR2 as SVGAGI. This CDR3 has 15 amino acids. With 7 bases removed from V and 1 base from J, the gap between germline ends came to 13 bases. CDR3 nucleotide sequence: TGTGCCAGCACCCCAGGGTTGGGAACTAATGAAAAACTGTTTTTT. This sequence encodes CASTPGLGTNEKLFF.

The chain joins TRBV29-1 to TRBJ2-7; 9 nucleotides align to TRBD1. This CDR3 is built from 16 residues. Trimming cost V 2 bases and J 2 bases; bases outside gene matches: 10. Germline loops: CDR1 SQVTM, CDR2 ANQGSEA. CDR3 protein: CSVETGTGQAPYEQYF. The CDR3 coding sequence is TGCAGCGTTGAAACCGGGACAGGGCAGGCTCCCTACGAGCAGTACTTC.

V is TRBV7-8 and J is TRBJ2-7; TRBD2 agrees at 7 bases. The CDR3 sequence is 15 residues long. V was pared by 6 bases and J by 7 bases, with 15 bases of the junction left unmatched. Germline V gene lookup returns CDR1 SGHVS and CDR2 FQNEAQ. In nucleotides, the CDR3 is TGTGCCAGCAGGTTGGAACCTAGCGGAATTTTTGAGCAGTACTTC. Translated, it gives CASRLEPSGIFEQYF.

The rearrangement links TRBV7-9 to TRBJ2-1; TRBD2 agrees at 7 bases. With 3 bases clipped from V and 2 bases from J, the junction kept 4 bases outside the gene matches. CDR3 length: 15 amino acids. In germline, CDR1 is SEHNR, CDR2 FQNEAQ (reference sequence). CDR3 region: CASSLGGGTYNEQFF. The CDR3 DNA reads as TGTGCCAGCAGCTTGGGGGGGGGAACCTACAATGAGCAGTTCTTC.

This clone has just a few counts. The chain has TRBV4-1 and TRBJ2-1; 10 bases fit TRBD2. The J segment lost 2 bases and the V segment lost 0 bases, leaving 1 base of the junction unmatched. CDR1 and CDR2 from the germline V gene are MGHRA and YSYEKL. This CDR3 has 16 residues. The CDR3 region is CASSQEGTSAYNEQFF. The CDR3 DNA follows: TGCGCCAGCAGCCAAGAGGGGACTAGCGCCTACAATGAGCAGTTCTTC.

The chain is built from TRBV18 and TRBJ2-1; 7 bases match TRBD1. V dropped 1 base and J dropped 2; count of bases not matched to a gene: 5. CDR3 length: 16 residues. The germline V gene encodes CDR1 KGHSH and CDR2 LQKENI. Here the CDR3 DNA reads TGTGCCAGCTCACCACGGGACAGCGAGACCTACAATGAGCAGTTCTTC. Translation gives CASSPRDSETYNEQFF.

Turning to this clone: Relative to the germline gene, one junction end is altered; a read error may explain this. This chain connects TRBV6-4 to TRBJ1-2, with a weak D call TRBD1 (6 bases). CDR3 length equals 17 residues. The germline V gene encodes CDR1 MRHNA and CDR2 SNTAGT. CDR3 region: CASSDFGRSTGGYGHTF. DNA of the CDR3: TGTGCCAGCAGTGACTTCGGTCGTTCGACAGGCGGTTATGGCCACACCTTC.

The CDR3 nucleotides read TGTGCCAGCAGCATCCGCTCGACAGGGGGAGAGCAGTACTTC. This codes for CASSIRSTGGEQYF. This rearrangement joins TRBV9 to TRBJ2-7; TRBD1 agrees at 9 bases. Germline values: CDR1 SGDLS, CDR2 YYNGEE. Trimming cost V 4 bases and J 7 bases; bases outside gene matches: 9. The CDR3 runs to 14 residues.

This CDR3 is CASSSLDRGFSTDTQYF. The CDR3 DNA reads TGTGCCAGCTCCTCCCTCGACAGGGGATTTAGCACAGATACGCAGTATTTT. The chain is built from TRBV18 and TRBJ2-3; 8 bases line up with TRBD1. This CDR3 is 17 amino acids long. Trimming cost V 6 bases and J 0 bases; bases outside gene matches: 11. Germline loops: CDR1 KGHSH, CDR2 LQKENI. Supplemented by reference TRBV18 and TRBJ2-3, the full variable domain reads NAGVMQNPRHLVRRRGQEARLRCSPMKGHSHVYWYRQLPEEGLKFMVYLQKENIIDESGMPKERFSAEFPKEGPSILRIQQVVRGDSAAYFCASSSLDRGFSTDTQYFGPGTRLTVL.

V usage is TRBV28 and J usage is TRBJ1-6; possibly TRBD1 for D (6 bases). V was shortened by 3 bases and J by 9 bases, with 12 bases between the two germline ends. Germline lookup yields CDR1 MDHEN and CDR2 SYDVKM. The CDR3 extends over 14 amino acids. CDR3: CASSLDSERSPLHF. The CDR3 nucleotides are TGTGCCAGCAGTTTGGACAGTGAACGTTCACCCCTCCACTTT.

This chain links TRBV28 with TRBJ2-3; 8 bases are a match to TRBD2. This CDR3 region has 15 residues. J was trimmed by 3 bases and V by 6 bases; bases with no gene match: 8. CDR1 and CDR2 from the germline V gene are MDHEN and SYDVKM. The CDR3 protein is CASRGQRERTDTQYF. CDR3 coding DNA: TGTGCCAGCAGAGGACAGCGGGAGAGGACAGATACGCAGTATTTT. Full variable domain (outside the CDR3, taken from reference TRBV28 and TRBJ2-3): DVKVTQSSRYLVKRTGEKVFLECVQDMDHENMFWYRQDPGLGLRLIYFSYDVKMKEKGDIPEGYSVSREKKERFSLILESASTNQTSMYLCASRGQRERTDTQYFGPGTRLTVL.

The chain links TRBV2 to TRBJ1-4; 8 bases map to TRBD1. Trimming took 7 bases from V and 5 from J; bases not matched to a gene: 6. Per the germline V gene, CDR1 is SNHLY and CDR2 is FYNNEI. This CDR3 contains 14 residues. CDR3 sequence reads: CASTMGQENEKLFF. As DNA, the CDR3 is TGTGCCAGCACCATGGGACAGGAAAATGAAAAACTGTTTTTT.